These 16 T cell receptor beta chains originate from one sample sequenced in a study of T-cell memory formation after mild COVID-19. TCRdb ran MiXCR on the 5' RACE reads and lists one entry per CDR3 protein. The sample includes hundreds of thousands of distinct CDR3 sequences, roughly 15% of them seen just once. The sample taken for sequencing was PBMCs or a T cell subset sorted from them (not recorded which). The receptors here all came from a man between 18 and 35 years old who had mild COVID-19 (a few samples of this study predate the infection). Cell type and time point are not known.

The sample holds many counts of this clonotype. The chain combines TRBV30 with TRBJ1-2, with D possibly matching TRBD1 (6 bases). The germline V gene encodes CDR1 GTSNPN and CDR2 SVGIG (reference sequence). There are 13 residues in the CDR3. Deletions cut 4 bases from V and 3 bases from J, with 12 bases between. The CDR3 DNA is TGTGCCTGGAACGGGGGGCAATACTATGGCTACACCTTC. It specifies CAWNGGQYYGYTF. The full variable domain, its missing parts supplied by reference TRBV30 and TRBJ1-2, is SQTIHQWPATLVQPVGSPLSLECTVEGTSNPNLYWYRQAAGRGLQLLFYSVGIGQISSEVPQNLSASRPQDRQFILSSKKLLLSDSGFYLCAWNGGQYYGYTFGSGTRLTVV.

This chain connects TRBV7-9 to TRBJ2-5; 11 bases are a match to TRBD1. This CDR3 has 16 residues. Germline CDR1 is SEHNR and CDR2 is FQNEAQ (reference sequence). Trimming took 5 bases from V and 5 from J; bases not matched to a gene: 10. This CDR3 is CASSARTGGAPETQYF. The CDR3 DNA follows: TGTGCCAGCAGCGCACGGACAGGGGGCGCCCCGGAGACCCAGTACTTC.

The chain uses TRBV10-3 and TRBJ2-5, with 7 bases lining up with TRBD1. Germline V CDR1 and CDR2: ENHRY, SYGVKD. The trim removed 3 bases at V and 5 bases at J, leaving 9 bases unmatched. This CDR3 spans 15 amino acids. CDR3 DNA sequence: TGTGCCATCAGTGACGCCCCTACAGGGGAGGAGACCCAGTACTTC. Translated, it gives CAISDAPTGEETQYF.

This clonotype was found many times. V and J are TRBV7-2 and TRBJ2-3, with 7 nucleotides matching TRBD2. Germline CDR1 and CDR2: SGHTA and FQGNSA. The CDR3 has 15 residues. Unmatched junction bases numbered 5, after V lost 1 base and J lost 4 bases. The CDR3 sequence: CASSLVGGRADTQYF. CDR3 in DNA: TGTGCCAGCAGCTTAGTCGGGGGGAGGGCAGATACGCAGTATTTT.

This clonotype appeared many times. This chain uses TRBV7-2 with TRBJ2-6; possible D gene TRBD2, 6 bases. Trimming shortened V by 5 bases and J by 4 bases, and 15 bases separated the two germline ends. Germline V gives CDR1 SGHTA, CDR2 FQGNSA. The CDR3 sequence is 16 residues long. CDR3 bases: TGTGCCAGCAGCCCGACCGGGGGTTCAGGGGCCAACGTCCTGACTTTC. Translated, it gives CASSPTGGSGANVLTF.

This rearrangement joins TRBV4-2 to TRBJ1-2, with 7 bases fitting TRBD1. The germline V gene encodes CDR1 LGHNA and CDR2 YNFKEQ. The CDR3 contains 14 residues. Unmatched junction bases numbered 5, after V lost 1 base and J lost 6 bases. CDR3 bases: TGTGCCAGCAGCCAAGCCACAGGGGAGGATGGCTACACCTTC. Protein product: CASSQATGEDGYTF.

The chain employs TRBV7-9 and TRBJ2-3, with D uncertain. Germline V gene data show CDR1 as SEHNR and CDR2 as FQNEAQ (reference sequence). Deletions cut 6 bases from V and 4 bases from J, with 17 bases between. The CDR3 runs to 15 residues. The CDR3 DNA sequence: TGTGCCAGCAGACTATCTCGACAAGGCGCAGATACGCAGTATTTT. Translating gives CASRLSRQGADTQYF.

V gene TRBV4-3 combines with J gene TRBJ1-1, with 10 positions matching TRBD1. The CDR3 sequence is 14 residues long. The junction had 4 bases not matched to a gene; V was cut back by 1 base and J by 8 bases. Germline V gene sequence: CDR1 LGHNA, CDR2 YSLEER. CDR3 coding DNA: TGCGCCAGCAGCCAAGGGGACAGGGGCGGAGAAGCTTTCTTT. As protein: CASSQGDRGGEAFF.

The chain recombines TRBV20-1 with TRBJ1-5; D is possibly TRBD1 (5 bases). CDR1 is DFQATT and CDR2 is SNEGSKA in the germline V gene (reference sequence). The CDR3 sequence is 13 residues long. V dropped 3 bases and J dropped 4 bases, with 10 bases sitting between them. The CDR3 here is CSASRGWNQPQHF. The CDR3 bases are TGCAGTGCTAGTAGGGGTTGGAATCAGCCCCAGCATTTT.

This chain's CDR3 is CATSRELAGLRSQYF. The CDR3 nucleotides are TGTGCCACCAGCAGAGAATTAGCCGGGCTAAGGTCGCAGTATTTT. The chain carries TRBV15 and TRBJ2-3; D unresolved. Germline-derived CDR1 and CDR2 are LNHNV and YYDKDF (reference sequence). V was trimmed by 0 bases and J by 10 bases, leaving 17 bases between them. This CDR3 is 15 amino acids long.

The chain recombines TRBV18 with TRBJ1-1; maybe TRBD1 (5 bases). The V and J ends lost 3 bases and 3 bases respectively, with 14 bases between them. The CDR3 is made up of 15 amino acids. The germline gives CDR1 KGHSH, CDR2 LQKENI. In nucleotides, the CDR3 is TGTGCCAGCTCACCCGCCTGGGGCAGATACACTGAAGCTTTCTTT. It encodes CASSPAWGRYTEAFF.

V and J are TRBV5-1 and TRBJ1-2; no definite D call. Germline V CDR1 and CDR2: SGHRS, YFSETQ. V lost 4 bases to trimming and J lost 8 bases, with 15 bases between them. This CDR3 is built from 13 residues. The CDR3 reads CASSEAQTGGYTF. The CDR3 nucleotides read TGCGCCAGCAGCGAGGCCCAGACGGGAGGCTACACCTTC.

The chain has TRBV4-1 and TRBJ2-2; 12 nucleotides match TRBD2. Trimming cost V 1 base and J 0 bases; bases outside gene matches: 0. The CDR3 spans 17 residues. Germline V gene lookup returns CDR1 MGHRA and CDR2 YSYEKL. As DNA, the CDR3 is TGCGCCAGCAGCCAAGGGACTAGCGGGGCGAACACCGGGGAGCTGTTTTTT. Its protein is CASSQGTSGANTGELFF.

Regarding this clonotype: A read error may explain this, as a much larger clone is one base away. This chain joins TRBV6-5 and TRBJ2-7, with D maybe TRBD1 (7 bases). Germline V gives CDR1 MNHEY, CDR2 SVGAGI. V was cut by 4 bases and J by 6 bases, with 19 bases left in between. The CDR3 consists of 15 residues. The DNA for the CDR3 is TGTGCCAGCAGTTCCCGGGTGTCAGGGGGGCGCGAGCAGTACTTC. Translating it yields CASSSRVSGGREQYF.

The table lists this clonotype with a few counts. The J gene is TRBJ1-3, the V gene TRBV12-3 or TRBV12-4; D gene ambiguous. Trimming pared 10 bases from V and 0 bases from J, leaving 13 bases between. There are 14 residues in the CDR3. The CDR3 loop reads CATLRGNSGNTIYF. CDR3 nucleotide sequence: TGTGCCACTTTACGGGGAAACTCTGGAAACACCATATATTTT.

The table lists this clonotype with a few counts. The chain links TRBV7-6 to TRBJ2-2; D is tentatively TRBD1 or TRBD2 (6 bases each). CDR3 length: 16 residues. CDR1 SGHVS and CDR2 FNYEAQ come from the germline V gene. V lost 5 bases, J lost 5 bases, and 18 bases lay in between. CDR3 residues: CASSPRGGLNTGELFF. CDR3 nucleotide sequence: TGTGCCAGCAGCCCGCGTGGGGGGCTTAATACCGGGGAGCTGTTTTTT. The whole variable domain, filled in from reference TRBV7-6 and TRBJ2-2, reads GAGVSQSPRYKVTKRGQDVALRCDPISGHVSLYWYRQALGQGPEFLTYFNYEAQQDKSGLPNDRFSAERPEGSISTLTIQRTEQRDSAMYRCASSPRGGLNTGELFFGEGSRLTVL.